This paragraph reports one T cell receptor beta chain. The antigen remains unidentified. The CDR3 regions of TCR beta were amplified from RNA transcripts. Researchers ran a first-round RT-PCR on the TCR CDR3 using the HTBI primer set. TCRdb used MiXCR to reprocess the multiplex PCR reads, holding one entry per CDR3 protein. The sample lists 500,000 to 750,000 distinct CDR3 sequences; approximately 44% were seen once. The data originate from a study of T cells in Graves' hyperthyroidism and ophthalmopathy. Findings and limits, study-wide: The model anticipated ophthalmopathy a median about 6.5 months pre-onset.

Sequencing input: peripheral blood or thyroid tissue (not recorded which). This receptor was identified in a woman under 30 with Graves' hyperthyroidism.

CDR3 protein: CASSLGAGRNTEAFF. CDR3 in DNA: TGCGCCAGCAGCTTGGGGGCAGGGAGGAACACTGAAGCTTTCTTT. The rearrangement joins TRBV5-1 to TRBJ1-1; maybe TRBD1 (5 bases). Germline V gene data show CDR1 as SGHRS and CDR2 as YFSETQ. The CDR3 consists of 15 residues. V shed 0 bases and J shed 1 base, with 10 bases lying between them.